One and the same sample provided the 6 T cell receptor beta chains below, sequenced in a study of T cell responses to AZD1222 COVID-19 vaccine (dated by TCRdb to 2020 to 2023). Taken with the paper, the label for time point translates to: baseline before first vaccination. The receptor library was made with the immunoSEQ multiplex PCR assay. The clones in this table, taken by TCRdb from immuneACCESS, are in-frame only. Not every clone is retained; where verified, under half of the shortfall comes from an unresolved V gene, and the cause of the rest is unknown. Present in this sample are about 120,000 clones, approximately 86% of which were seen just once. 6.2% of the sample is held by the ten biggest clonotypes. The specimen comprised peripheral blood, sampled on day 0 of AZD1222 vaccination. These receptors were obtained from an adult in good health.

The CDR3 here is CSPAVDTDTQYF. CDR3 DNA sequence: TGCAGCCCGGCAGTGGACACAGATACGCAGTATTTT. This sequence joins TRBV29-1 and TRBJ2-3; no clear D. V lost 8 bases and J lost 2, with 11 bases in between. Germline V gene data show CDR1 as SQVTM and CDR2 as ANQGSEA. This CDR3 is built from 12 residues.

The chain has TRBV5-4 and TRBJ2-7; TRBD2 agrees at 11 bases. Germline V gene lookup returns CDR1 SGHNT and CDR2 YYREEE (reference sequence). V dropped 2 bases and J dropped 7; count of bases not matched to a gene: 5. The CDR3 spans 14 residues. The CDR3 reads CASSFKLAGEEQYF. CDR3 sequence (DNA): TGTGCCAGCAGCTTTAAACTAGCGGGGGAAGAGCAGTACTTC.

CDR3 bases: TGTGCCAGCAGCTTTTGGCTAGCGGGTTACAATGAGCAGTTCTTC. Its translation is CASSFWLAGYNEQFF. The V and J genes are TRBV7-2 and TRBJ2-1; 8 nucleotides agree with TRBD2. CDR3 length: 15 amino acids. V shed 3 bases and J 4 bases; nucleotides not matched to a gene: 5. Germline V CDR1 and CDR2: SGHTA, FQGNSA.

The gene calls are TRBV28 and TRBJ2-7, with D unresolved. V was pared by 6 bases and J by 6 bases, with 9 bases between. CDR3 length: 11 amino acids. In germline, CDR1 is MDHEN, CDR2 SYDVKM. The CDR3 bases are TGTGCCAGCAGCGCCCCTTCCGAGCAGTACTTC. Protein sequence: CASSAPSEQYF.

The gene calls are TRBV27 and TRBJ2-7; 9 bases fit TRBD1. This CDR3 is built from 16 residues. Unmatched junction bases numbered 15, after V lost 9 bases and J lost 3 bases. From germline, CDR1 is MNHEY and CDR2 SMNVEV (reference sequence). The CDR3 region has the DNA TGTGCCAGGACACAAAAGGACAGGGGAAAATACTACGAGCAGTACTTC. Its protein is CARTQKDRGKYYEQYF.

This sequence joins TRBV2 and TRBJ2-7; 10 bases map to TRBD2. CDR3 length: 19 amino acids. V trimming: 2 bases; J trimming: 4 bases; junction bases outside the gene matches: 17. CDR1 and CDR2 (germline): SNHLY, FYNNEI. The CDR3: CASSEYFGKPGLALYEQYF. The CDR3 coding sequence is TGTGCCAGCAGTGAATACTTTGGAAAGCCGGGACTAGCGCTGTACGAGCAGTACTTC. The variable domain in full, with the rest retrieved from reference TRBV2 and TRBJ2-7, is EPEVTQTPSHQVTQMGQEVILRCVPISNHLYFYWYRQILGQKVEFLVSFYNNEISEKSEIFDDQFSVERPDGSNFTLKIRSTKLEDSAMYFCASSEYFGKPGLALYEQYFGPGTRLTVT.